This T cell receptor beta chain was sequenced during a study of T cells after posttransplantation cyclophosphamide. Study outcomes and limitations: Donor CD8+ memory clones often dominated recipient blood repertoires at later times. Skin or GI-infiltrating T cells shared few TRB sequences with blood. Recipient CMV seropositivity and CMV reactivation strongly tracked TRB clonality.

Libraries were prepared by immunoSEQ multiplex PCR; TCRdb keeps only in-frame clonotypes and omits some of them. The table includes 30,000 or so clones, around nine tenths detected once. The table lists this clone with a count of one. What it binds is not known. Germline values: CDR1 SGHAT, CDR2 FQDESV (reference sequence). Trimming took 2 bases from V and 2 from J; bases not matched to a gene: 8. This CDR3 region has 16 residues. The origin of this receptor is a woman aged 40 to 49 with a blood cancer, CMV-positive, and with a related stem cell donor. This chain links TRBV11-1 with TRBJ2-5; 7 nucleotides line up with TRBD1. Sequenced: PBMCs. The CDR3 nucleotides read TGTGCCAGCAGCTTAAAGGGACAGTCCTTTCAAGAGACCCAGTACTTC. Amino acids: CASSLKGQSFQETQYF.